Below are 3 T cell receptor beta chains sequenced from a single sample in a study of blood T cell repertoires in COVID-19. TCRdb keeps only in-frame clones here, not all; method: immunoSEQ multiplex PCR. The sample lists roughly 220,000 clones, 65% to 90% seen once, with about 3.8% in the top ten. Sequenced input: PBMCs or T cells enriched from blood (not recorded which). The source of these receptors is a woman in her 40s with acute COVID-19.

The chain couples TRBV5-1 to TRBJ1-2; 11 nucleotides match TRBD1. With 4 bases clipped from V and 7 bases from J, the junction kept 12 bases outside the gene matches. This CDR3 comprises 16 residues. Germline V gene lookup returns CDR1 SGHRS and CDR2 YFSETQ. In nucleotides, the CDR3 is TGCGCCAGCAGCCTTCTCCTGGACAGGGGGCTAGGTGGCTACACCTTC. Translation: CASSLLLDRGLGGYTF.

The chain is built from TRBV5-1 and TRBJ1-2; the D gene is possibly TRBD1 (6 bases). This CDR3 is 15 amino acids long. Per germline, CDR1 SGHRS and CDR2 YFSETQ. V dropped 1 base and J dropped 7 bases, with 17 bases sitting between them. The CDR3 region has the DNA TGCGCCAGCAGCTTGTCCCAGGGGATTCTTCCTGGCTACACCTTC. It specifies CASSLSQGILPGYTF.

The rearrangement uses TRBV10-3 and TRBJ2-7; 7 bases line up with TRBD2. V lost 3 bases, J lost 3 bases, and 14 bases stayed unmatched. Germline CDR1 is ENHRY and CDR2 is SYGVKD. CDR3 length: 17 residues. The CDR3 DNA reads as TGTGCCATCAGTGACCCCCTTTTAGCGGGTACCGACTACGAGCAGTACTTC. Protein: CAISDPLLAGTDYEQYF.